Presented here are 10 T cell receptor beta chains from one specimen sequenced in a study of blood T cell repertoires in COVID-19. Sequenced by immunoSEQ multiplex PCR; TCRdb stores in-frame clones only, minus some. In the table there are around 70,000 clones, 80% to 90% of which are singletons. Sequenced: peripheral blood. The receptors were gathered from an older woman with acute or convalescent COVID-19.

The chain recombines TRBV19 with TRBJ2-7; TRBD1 agrees at 10 bases. Germline CDR1 LNHDA, CDR2 SQIVND (reference sequence). This CDR3 is built from 14 residues. The V and J ends lost 3 bases and 6 bases, in that order; junction bases with no gene match: 5. CDR3 sequence (DNA): TGTGCCAGTAGTATCTCGGACAGGGGGTCCGAGCAGTACTTC. The encoded protein is CASSISDRGSEQYF.

V usage is TRBV7-8 and J usage is TRBJ1-1; D is unclear. Looked up from germline, CDR1 is SGHVS and CDR2 is FQNEAQ. The CDR3 covers 18 residues. The V end lost 3 bases, the J end lost 2 bases, and 22 bases lay between the germline ends. The CDR3 reads CASSLRIRASKRNTEAFF. The DNA of the CDR3 is TGTGCCAGCAGCTTGAGGATACGAGCGTCCAAGAGAAACACTGAAGCTTTCTTT.

The chain has TRBV28 and TRBJ2-2; unclear D gene. Germline V gene data show CDR1 as MDHEN and CDR2 as SYDVKM. This CDR3 contains 14 residues. V shed 3 bases and J shed 2 bases, with 7 bases lying between them. In DNA form, the CDR3 reads TGTGCCAGCAGTTTCCCCCCAAACACCGGGGAGCTGTTTTTT. It specifies CASSFPPNTGELFF.

The chain uses TRBV20-1 and TRBJ1-6; D is undetermined. Germline values: CDR1 DFQATT, CDR2 SNEGSKA (reference sequence). Trimming stripped 3 bases from V and 7 bases from J, with 10 bases between. CDR3 length: 13 residues. The CDR3 here is CSASFTANSPLHF. In DNA, the CDR3 is TGCAGTGCTAGTTTTACAGCAAATTCACCCCTCCACTTT.

The chain is built from TRBV11-3 and TRBJ1-6; TRBD1 aligns across 9 bases. Germline V lookup: CDR1 SGHNT, CDR2 YENEEA. The CDR3 runs to 17 residues. Germline trimming cut 2 bases from V and 5 bases from J; bases unmatched to any gene: 7. The CDR3 nucleotides are TGTGCCAGCAGCTTATTCCCGGGACAGGGCCATAATTCACCCCTCCACTTT. It translates to CASSLFPGQGHNSPLHF.

The CDR3 DNA reads as TGTGCCAGCAAGGGGGACTCCTATAATTCACCCCTCCACTTT. Its translation is CASKGDSYNSPLHF. This rearrangement joins TRBV7-8 to TRBJ1-6, with D possibly TRBD1 on 6 matching bases. Germline V lookup: CDR1 SGHVS, CDR2 FQNEAQ. Trimming took off 7 bases at V and 0 bases at J, with 7 bases between the two ends. The CDR3 has 14 residues.

This chain connects TRBV7-6 to TRBJ1-1; the D is unclear. CDR1 SGHVS and CDR2 FNYEAQ come from the germline V gene. Deletions cut 7 bases from V and 1 base from J, with 13 bases between. The CDR3 loop spans 14 amino acids. The CDR3 sequence: CASKKRGGNTEAFF. The DNA for the CDR3 is TGTGCCAGCAAAAAACGGGGAGGGAACACTGAAGCTTTCTTT. The full variable domain, completed using reference TRBV7-6 and TRBJ1-1, is GAGVSQSPRYKVTKRGQDVALRCDPISGHVSLYWYRQALGQGPEFLTYFNYEAQQDKSGLPNDRFSAERPEGSISTLTIQRTEQRDSAMYRCASKKRGGNTEAFFGQGTRLTVV.

This clone came up a few times. The J gene is TRBJ1-1, the V gene TRBV27, with TRBD1 as a possible D gene (6 bases). CDR1 MNHEY and CDR2 SMNVEV come from the germline V gene (reference sequence). V lost 3 bases and J 0 bases, leaving 17 bases between the germline ends. The CDR3 covers 17 residues. This CDR3 reads CASSLSGTFRMNTEAFF. CDR3 coding DNA: TGTGCCAGCAGTTTGTCCGGGACATTTAGAATGAACACTGAAGCTTTCTTT.

This clone was detected a few times. CDR3 amino acids: CASSWGQGEAYEQYF. CDR3 sequence (DNA): TGTGCCAGCAGCTGGGGACAGGGGGAAGCCTACGAGCAGTACTTC. V usage is TRBV7-2 and J usage is TRBJ2-7, with 11 nucleotides matching TRBD1. Germline CDR1 reads SGHTA; CDR2 reads FQGNSA. This CDR3 has 15 residues. The V and J ends lost 4 bases and 2 bases, in that order; junction bases with no gene match: 4.

The J gene is TRBJ2-6, the V gene TRBV5-4; D not certain. This CDR3 spans 16 amino acids. Germline V gives CDR1 SGHNT, CDR2 YYREEE (reference sequence). The V gene lost 4 bases and the J gene lost 0 bases, with 11 bases spanning the gap. CDR3 in DNA: TGTGCCAGCAGCCCTTCCGTCGTCTCTGGGGCCAACGTCCTGACTTTC. Residues: CASSPSVVSGANVLTF.